The 5 T cell receptor beta chains reported below all come from one sample, sequenced in a study of persistence of HIV-infected CD4 T cells. Their antigens remain unidentified. Anti-CD3/anti-CD28 beads served as a nonspecific positive control stimulus. Sorting selected CD4+ T cells upregulating both CD40 ligand and CD69. This was the immunoSEQ version 4 assay in survey mode. This table comes from immunoSEQ multiplex PCR, and its TCRdb copy is limited to in-frame clones, with some not included. The profile shows tens of thousands of clones, roughly nine tenths of them singletons. This sample comprised CD4+ T cells sorted from PBMCs after roughly 19-hour stimulation, obtained from a patient who received antiretroviral therapy. The receptor set was obtained from an adult woman with HIV who was CMV-seropositive.

This sequence joins TRBV5-1 and TRBJ2-7; unclear D gene. Deletions cut 0 bases from V and 3 bases from J, with 13 bases between. CDR3 size: 15 residues. From germline, CDR1 is SGHRS and CDR2 YFSETQ. CDR3 bases: TGCGCCAGCAGCTTGGAGGCCGGTTTAAGCTACGAGCAGTACTTC. It yields the protein CASSLEAGLSYEQYF.

The chain has TRBV2 and TRBJ1-2, with a possible D match to TRBD1 (5 bases). The germline V and J ends were trimmed by 6 bases and 4 bases, with 18 bases remaining between them. The CDR3 has 15 residues. Per the germline V gene, CDR1 is SNHLY and CDR2 is FYNNEI. The CDR3 DNA follows: TGTGCCAGCAGGGCCGGGACCTCGGATAGCTATGGCTACACCTTC. Translating it yields CASRAGTSDSYGYTF.

The V call is TRBV5-5, the J call TRBJ1-2; TRBD1 aligns across 7 bases. Germline V gene sequence: CDR1 SGHKS, CDR2 YYEKEE (reference sequence). V lost 4 bases and J lost 2; bases outside the gene matches: 2. CDR3 length: 13 residues. In DNA form, the CDR3 reads TGTGCCAGCAGCGAACAGGGGAACTATGGCTACACCTTC. Translating it yields CASSEQGNYGYTF.

The chain joins TRBV6-5 to TRBJ1-4; 9 bases are a match to TRBD1. The germline gives CDR1 MNHEY, CDR2 SVGAGI. V shed 6 bases, J shed 6 bases, and the junction held 8 bases outside the gene matches. CDR3 size: 15 residues. CDR3 nucleotide sequence: TGTGCCAGCAGAGGGACACAGGGGGCGCATGAAAAACTGTTTTTT. Encoded protein: CASRGTQGAHEKLFF.

This chain joins TRBV3-1 (or the pseudogene TRBV3-2) and TRBJ1-1; perhaps TRBD1 as D (6 bases). This CDR3 has 14 amino acids. V was trimmed by 2 bases and J by 6 bases, leaving 13 bases between them. The germline CDR1 and CDR2 sequences are LGHDT and YNNKEL (reference sequence). This CDR3 is CASSQSGGAPEAFF. Here the CDR3 DNA reads TGTGCCAGCAGCCAAAGTGGGGGGGCCCCTGAAGCTTTCTTT.